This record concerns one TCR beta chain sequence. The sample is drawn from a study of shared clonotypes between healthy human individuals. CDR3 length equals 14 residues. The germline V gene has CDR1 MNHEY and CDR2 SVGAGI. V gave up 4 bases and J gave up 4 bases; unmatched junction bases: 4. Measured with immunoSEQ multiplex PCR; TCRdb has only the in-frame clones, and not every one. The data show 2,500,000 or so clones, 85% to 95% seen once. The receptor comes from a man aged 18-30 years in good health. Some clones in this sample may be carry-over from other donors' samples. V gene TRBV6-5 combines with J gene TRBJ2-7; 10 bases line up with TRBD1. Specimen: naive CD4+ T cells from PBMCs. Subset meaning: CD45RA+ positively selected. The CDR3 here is CASSSTGQGYEQYF. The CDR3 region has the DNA TGTGCCAGCAGTTCGACGGGACAGGGGTACGAGCAGTACTTC.